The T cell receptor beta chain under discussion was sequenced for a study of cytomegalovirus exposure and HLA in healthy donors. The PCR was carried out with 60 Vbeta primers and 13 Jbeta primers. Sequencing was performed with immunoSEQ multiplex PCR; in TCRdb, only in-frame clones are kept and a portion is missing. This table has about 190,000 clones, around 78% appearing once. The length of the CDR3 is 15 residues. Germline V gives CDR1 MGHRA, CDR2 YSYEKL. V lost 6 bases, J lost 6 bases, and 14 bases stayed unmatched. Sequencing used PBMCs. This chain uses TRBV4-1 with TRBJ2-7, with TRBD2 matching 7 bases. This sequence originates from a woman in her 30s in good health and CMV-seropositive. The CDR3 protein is CASRLVAGVQSEQYF. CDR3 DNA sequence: TGCGCCAGCAGGCTAGTCGCGGGGGTCCAGTCCGAGCAGTACTTC.